This T cell receptor (beta chain) was observed in a study of radiotherapy plus CTLA-4 blockade in lung cancer. As for the study in general: Disease control reached around 30%, with objective responses in 15% to 20%.

The CDR3 is made up of 12 amino acids. J lost 6 bases, V lost 9 bases, and 6 bases had no gene match. Germline CDR1 and CDR2: SNHLY and FYNNEI. The table came from immunoSEQ multiplex PCR; TCRdb's copy has only in-frame clones and leaves some out. The table has about 80,000 clones, 60% to 85% seen once; the top ten hold roughly 22%. This sequence originates from a human donor with non-small cell lung cancer whose response to radiotherapy plus ipilimumab could not be evaluated. Some clones in this sample may be carry-over from other donors' samples. The sequences come from peripheral blood, collected from a patient treated with radiotherapy plus ipilimumab. This sequence joins TRBV2 and TRBJ2-3; 7 bases match TRBD2. CDR3 DNA sequence: TGTGCCAGGGGGGGGGTAGGCGATACGCAGTATTTT. Amino acids: CARGGVGDTQYF.